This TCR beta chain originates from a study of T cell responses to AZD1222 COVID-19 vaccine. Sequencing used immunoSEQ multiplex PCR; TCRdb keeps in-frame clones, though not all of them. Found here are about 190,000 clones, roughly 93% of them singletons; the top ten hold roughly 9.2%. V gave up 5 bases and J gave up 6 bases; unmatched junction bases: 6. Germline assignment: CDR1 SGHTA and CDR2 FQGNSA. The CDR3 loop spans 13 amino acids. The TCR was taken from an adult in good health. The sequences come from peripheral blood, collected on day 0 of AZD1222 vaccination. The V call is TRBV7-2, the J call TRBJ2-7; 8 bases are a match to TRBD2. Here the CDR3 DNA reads TGTGCCAGCAGCCCGGGGACTAGTCTCGAGCAGTACTTC. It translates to CASSPGTSLEQYF.